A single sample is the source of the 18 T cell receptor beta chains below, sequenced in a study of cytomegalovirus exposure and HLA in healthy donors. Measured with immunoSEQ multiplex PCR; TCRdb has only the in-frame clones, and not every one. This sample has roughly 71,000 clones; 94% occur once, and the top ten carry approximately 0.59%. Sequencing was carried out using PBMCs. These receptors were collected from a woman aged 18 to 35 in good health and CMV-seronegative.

The CDR3 DNA is TGCGCCAGCACCGGGAAAGACATCGAGCAGTACTTC. It translates to CASTGKDIEQYF. This chain uses TRBV23-1 with TRBJ2-7; D might be TRBD2 (5 bases). TRBV23-1 is an ORF for which the function is uncertain. CDR3 size: 12 residues. V gave up 7 bases and J gave up 6 bases, with 13 bases separating them.

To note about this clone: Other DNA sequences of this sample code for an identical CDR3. The CDR3 loop is CASSYRGNQPQHF. Written as DNA, the CDR3 is TGTGCCAGCAGCTATAGGGGGAATCAGCCCCAGCATTTT. This chain joins TRBV7-2 and TRBJ1-5; weak D call: TRBD1 (6 bases). CDR3 length: 13 amino acids. CDR1 and CDR2 from the germline V gene are SGHTA and FQGNSA. V shed 4 bases and J shed 4 bases, with 8 bases lying between them. Drawing the rest from reference TRBV7-2 and TRBJ1-5, the complete variable domain is GAGVSQSPSNKVTEKGKDVELRCDPISGHTALYWYRQSLGQGLEFLIYFQGNSAPDKSGLPSDRFSAERTGGSVSTLTIQRTQQEDSAVYLCASSYRGNQPQHFGDGTRLSIL.

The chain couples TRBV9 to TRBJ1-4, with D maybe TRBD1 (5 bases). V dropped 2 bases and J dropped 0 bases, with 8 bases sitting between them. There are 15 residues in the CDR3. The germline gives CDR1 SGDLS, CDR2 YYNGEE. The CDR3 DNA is TGTGCCAGCAGCGTCTCGACAGCAACTAATGAAAAACTGTTTTTT. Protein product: CASSVSTATNEKLFF.

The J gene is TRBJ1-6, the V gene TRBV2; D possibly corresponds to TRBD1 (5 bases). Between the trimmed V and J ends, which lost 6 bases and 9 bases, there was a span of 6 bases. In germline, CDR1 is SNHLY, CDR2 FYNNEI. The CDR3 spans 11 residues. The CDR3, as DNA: TGTGCCAGCAGGGGGCGTTCACCCCTCCACTTT. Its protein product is CASRGRSPLHF.

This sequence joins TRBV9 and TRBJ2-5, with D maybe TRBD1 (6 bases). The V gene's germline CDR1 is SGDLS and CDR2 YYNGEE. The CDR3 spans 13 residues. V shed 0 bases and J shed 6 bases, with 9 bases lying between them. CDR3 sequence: CASSVDQGQTQYF. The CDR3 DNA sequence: TGTGCCAGCAGCGTAGATCAGGGGCAGACCCAGTACTTC.

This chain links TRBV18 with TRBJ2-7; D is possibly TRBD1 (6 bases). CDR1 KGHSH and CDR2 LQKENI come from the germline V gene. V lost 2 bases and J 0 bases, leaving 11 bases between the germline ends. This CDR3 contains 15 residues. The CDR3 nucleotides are TGTGCCAGCTCACCATATCGGGACAACTCCTACGAGCAGTACTTC. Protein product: CASSPYRDNSYEQYF.

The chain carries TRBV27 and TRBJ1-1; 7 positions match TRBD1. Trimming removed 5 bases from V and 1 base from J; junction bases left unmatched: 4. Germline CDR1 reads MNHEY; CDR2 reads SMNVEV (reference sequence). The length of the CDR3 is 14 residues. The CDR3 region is CASSPGQANTEAFF. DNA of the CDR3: TGTGCCAGCAGTCCCGGACAGGCGAACACTGAAGCTTTCTTT.

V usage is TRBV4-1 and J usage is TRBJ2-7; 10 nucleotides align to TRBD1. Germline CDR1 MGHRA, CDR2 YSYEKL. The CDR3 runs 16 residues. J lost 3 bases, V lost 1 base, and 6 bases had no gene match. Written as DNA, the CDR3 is TGCGCCAGCAGCCAAGCCCCGGGACAGGGGAACTACGAGCAGTACTTC. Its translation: CASSQAPGQGNYEQYF.

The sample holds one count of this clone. The CDR3 coding sequence is TGTGCCAGCAGCTTATACCTGGGCAGTGAAGCTTTCTTT. It encodes CASSLYLGSEAFF. The chain employs TRBV13 and TRBJ1-1; the D is unclear. The CDR3 length is 13 residues. Germline V gives CDR1 PRHDT, CDR2 FYEKMQ (reference sequence). Trimming cost V 2 bases and J 7 bases, with 11 bases left between them.

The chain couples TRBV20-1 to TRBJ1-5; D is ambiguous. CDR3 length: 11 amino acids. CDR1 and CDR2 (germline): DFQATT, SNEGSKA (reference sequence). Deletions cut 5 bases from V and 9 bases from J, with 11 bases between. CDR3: CSAARGRPQHF. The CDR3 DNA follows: TGCAGTGCTGCCCGGGGAAGGCCCCAGCATTTT.

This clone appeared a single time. CDR3 amino acids: CASSPGGQWGPLNTGELFF. The CDR3 coding sequence is TGTGCCAGCTCACCAGGAGGACAGTGGGGTCCCCTGAACACCGGGGAGCTGTTTTTT. The rearrangement joins TRBV18 to TRBJ2-2; maybe TRBD1 (6 bases). Germline CDR1 reads KGHSH; CDR2 reads LQKENI. Trimming shortened V by 2 bases and J by 1 base, and 20 bases separated the two germline ends. The CDR3 runs 19 residues. Full variable domain (outside the CDR3, taken from reference TRBV18 and TRBJ2-2): NAGVMQNPRHLVRRRGQEARLRCSPMKGHSHVYWYRQLPEEGLKFMVYLQKENIIDESGMPKERFSAEFPKEGPSILRIQQVVRGDSAAYFCASSPGGQWGPLNTGELFFGEGSRLTVL.

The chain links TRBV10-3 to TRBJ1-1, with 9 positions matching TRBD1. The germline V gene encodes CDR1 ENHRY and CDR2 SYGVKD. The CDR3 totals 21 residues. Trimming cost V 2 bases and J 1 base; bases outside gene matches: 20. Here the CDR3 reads CAISERPGQGLFKSENTEAFF. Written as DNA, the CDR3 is TGTGCCATCAGTGAGAGACCGGGACAGGGCCTCTTTAAATCTGAGAACACTGAAGCTTTCTTT.

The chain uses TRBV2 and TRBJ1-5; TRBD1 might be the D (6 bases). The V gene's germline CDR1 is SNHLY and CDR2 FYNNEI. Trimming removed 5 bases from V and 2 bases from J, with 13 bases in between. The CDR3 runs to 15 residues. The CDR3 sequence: CASSKQGSRNQPQHF. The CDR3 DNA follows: TGTGCCAGCAGTAAACAGGGTTCGCGCAATCAGCCCCAGCATTTT.

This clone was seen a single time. The CDR3 DNA reads TGTGCCAGTAGTACTCAGGGGGGAGCCGAGCAGTACTTC. Residues: CASSTQGGAEQYF. The chain joins TRBV19 to TRBJ2-7, with D maybe TRBD1 (7 bases). The germline V gene has CDR1 LNHDA and CDR2 SQIVND (reference sequence). V was cut by 4 bases and J by 6 bases, with 13 bases left in between. The CDR3 is 13 amino acids.

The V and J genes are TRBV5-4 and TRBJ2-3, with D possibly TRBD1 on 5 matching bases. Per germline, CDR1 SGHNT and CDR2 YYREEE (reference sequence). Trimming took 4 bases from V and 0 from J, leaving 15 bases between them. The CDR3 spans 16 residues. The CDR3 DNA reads TGTGCCAGCAGCCAAATAGACAGAACTAGCACAGATACGCAGTATTTT. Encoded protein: CASSQIDRTSTDTQYF.

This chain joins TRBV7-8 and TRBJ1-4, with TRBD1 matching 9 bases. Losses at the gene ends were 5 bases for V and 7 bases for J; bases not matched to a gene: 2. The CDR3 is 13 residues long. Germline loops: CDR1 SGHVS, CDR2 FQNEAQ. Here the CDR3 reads CASSRQGGEKLFF. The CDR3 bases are TGTGCCAGCAGCCGACAGGGGGGTGAAAAACTGTTTTTT. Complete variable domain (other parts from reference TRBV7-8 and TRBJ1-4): GAGVSQSPRYKVAKRGQDVALRCDPISGHVSLFWYQQALGQGPEFLTYFQNEAQLDKSGLPSDRFFAERPEGSVSTLKIQRTQQEDSAVYLCASSRQGGEKLFFGSGTQLSVL.

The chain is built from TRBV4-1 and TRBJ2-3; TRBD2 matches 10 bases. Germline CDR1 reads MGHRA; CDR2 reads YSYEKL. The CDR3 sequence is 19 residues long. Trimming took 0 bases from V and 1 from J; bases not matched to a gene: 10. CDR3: CASSQDRLAGAGRTDTQYF. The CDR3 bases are TGCGCCAGCAGCCAAGATCGGCTAGCGGGGGCCGGGCGCACAGATACGCAGTATTTT.

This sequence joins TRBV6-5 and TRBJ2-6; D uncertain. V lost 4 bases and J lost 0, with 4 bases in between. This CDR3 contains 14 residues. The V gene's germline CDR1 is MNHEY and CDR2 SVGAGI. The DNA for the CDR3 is TGTGCCAGCAGTTTAATCTCTGGGGCCAACGTCCTGACTTTC. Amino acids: CASSLISGANVLTF.